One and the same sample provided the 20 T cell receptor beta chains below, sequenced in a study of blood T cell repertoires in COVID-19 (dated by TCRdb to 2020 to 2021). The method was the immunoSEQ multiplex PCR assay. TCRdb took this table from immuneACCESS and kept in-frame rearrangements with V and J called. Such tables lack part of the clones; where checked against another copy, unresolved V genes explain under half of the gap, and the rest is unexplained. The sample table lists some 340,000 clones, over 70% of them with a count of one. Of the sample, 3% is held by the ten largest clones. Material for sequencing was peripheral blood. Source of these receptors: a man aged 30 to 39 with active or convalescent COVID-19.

The CDR3 is CASSARLAGSQQTDTQYF. CDR3 sequence (DNA): TGTGCCAGTAGTGCCAGACTAGCGGGGTCGCAACAAACAGATACGCAGTATTTT. The J gene is TRBJ2-3, the V gene TRBV19; 11 bases match TRBD2. V lost 5 bases, J lost 3 bases, and 13 bases stayed unmatched. This CDR3 has 18 residues. Germline V gene data show CDR1 as LNHDA and CDR2 as SQIVND (reference sequence).

The CDR3 is CASSLGDSDNEKLFF. The CDR3 DNA follows: TGTGCCAGCAGCTTAGGGGACAGTGATAATGAAAAACTGTTTTTT. V and J are TRBV11-3 and TRBJ1-4; 7 nucleotides line up with TRBD1. Germline V gene lookup returns CDR1 SGHNT and CDR2 YENEEA. This CDR3 contains 15 residues. Trimming cost V 1 base and J 4 bases; bases outside gene matches: 3.

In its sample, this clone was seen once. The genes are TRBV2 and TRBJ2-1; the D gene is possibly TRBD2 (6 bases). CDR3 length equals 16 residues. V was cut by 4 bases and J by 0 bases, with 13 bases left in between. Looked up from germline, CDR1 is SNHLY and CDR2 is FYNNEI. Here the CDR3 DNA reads TGTGCCAGCAGTGGGAGGGCGGACGGCTCCTACAATGAGCAGTTCTTC. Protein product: CASSGRADGSYNEQFF.

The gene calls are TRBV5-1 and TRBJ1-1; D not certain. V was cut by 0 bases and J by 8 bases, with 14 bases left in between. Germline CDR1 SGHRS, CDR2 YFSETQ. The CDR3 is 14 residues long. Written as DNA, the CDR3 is TGCGCCAGCAGCTTGGCTCACGGTCTTCGGGAAGCTTTCTTT. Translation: CASSLAHGLREAFF.

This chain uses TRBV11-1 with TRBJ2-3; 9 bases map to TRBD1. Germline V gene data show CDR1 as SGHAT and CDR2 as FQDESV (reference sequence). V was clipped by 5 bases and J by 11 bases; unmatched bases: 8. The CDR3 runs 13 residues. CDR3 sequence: CASSRAPGQGQYF. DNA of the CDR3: TGTGCCAGCAGCAGAGCGCCGGGACAGGGGCAGTATTTT. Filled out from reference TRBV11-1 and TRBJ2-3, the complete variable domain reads EAEVAQSPRYKITEKSQAVAFWCDPISGHATLYWYRQILGQGPELLVQFQDESVVDDSQLPKDRFSAERLKGVDSTLKIQPAELGDSAMYLCASSRAPGQGQYFGPGTRLTVL.

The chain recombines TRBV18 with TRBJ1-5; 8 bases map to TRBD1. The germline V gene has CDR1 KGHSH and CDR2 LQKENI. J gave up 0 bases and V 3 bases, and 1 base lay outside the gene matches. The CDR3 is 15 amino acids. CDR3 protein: CASSPGTGSNQPQHF. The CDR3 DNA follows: TGTGCCAGCTCACCCGGGACAGGTAGCAATCAGCCCCAGCATTTT. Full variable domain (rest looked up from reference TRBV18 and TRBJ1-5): NAGVMQNPRHLVRRRGQEARLRCSPMKGHSHVYWYRQLPEEGLKFMVYLQKENIIDESGMPKERFSAEFPKEGPSILRIQQVVRGDSAAYFCASSPGTGSNQPQHFGDGTRLSIL.

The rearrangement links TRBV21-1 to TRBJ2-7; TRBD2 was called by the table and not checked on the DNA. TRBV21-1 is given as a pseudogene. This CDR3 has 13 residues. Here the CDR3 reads CASVPSGAYEQYF. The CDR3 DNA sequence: TGTGCCAGCGTTCCTAGCGGGGCCTACGAGCAGTACTTC.

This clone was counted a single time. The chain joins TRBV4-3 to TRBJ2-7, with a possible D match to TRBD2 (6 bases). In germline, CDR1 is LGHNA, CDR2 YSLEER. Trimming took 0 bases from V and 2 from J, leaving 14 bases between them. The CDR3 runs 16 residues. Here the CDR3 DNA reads TGCGCCAGCAGCCAAGATTGGCCCGGGAGCACCTACGAGCAGTACTTC. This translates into CASSQDWPGSTYEQYF.

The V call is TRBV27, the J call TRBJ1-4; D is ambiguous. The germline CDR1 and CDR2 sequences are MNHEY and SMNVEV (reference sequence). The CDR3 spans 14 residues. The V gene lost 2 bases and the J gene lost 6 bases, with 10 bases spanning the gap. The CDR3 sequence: CASSLRGSDEKLFF. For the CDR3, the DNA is TGTGCCAGCAGTTTACGAGGTTCGGATGAAAAACTGTTTTTT.

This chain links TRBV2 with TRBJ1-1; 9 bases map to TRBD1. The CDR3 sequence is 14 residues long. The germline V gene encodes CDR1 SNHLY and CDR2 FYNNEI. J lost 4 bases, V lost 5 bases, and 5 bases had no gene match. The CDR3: CASSWDRAGTEAFF. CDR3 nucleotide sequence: TGTGCCAGCAGTTGGGACAGGGCGGGCACTGAAGCTTTCTTT.

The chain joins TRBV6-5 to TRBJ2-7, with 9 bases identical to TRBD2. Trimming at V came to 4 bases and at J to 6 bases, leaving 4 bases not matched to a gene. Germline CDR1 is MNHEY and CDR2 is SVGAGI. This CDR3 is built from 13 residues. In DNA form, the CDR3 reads TGTGCCAGCAGTTCCCGACTAGCGGCCGAGCAGTACTTC. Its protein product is CASSSRLAAEQYF.

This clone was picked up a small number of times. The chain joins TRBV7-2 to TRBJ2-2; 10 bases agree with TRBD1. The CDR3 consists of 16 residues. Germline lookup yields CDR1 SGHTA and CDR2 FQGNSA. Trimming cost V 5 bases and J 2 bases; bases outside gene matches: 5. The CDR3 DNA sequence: TGTGCCAGCAGCCCAGGGACAGGGGCTAACACCGGGGAGCTGTTTTTT. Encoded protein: CASSPGTGANTGELFF.

CDR3 sequence: CASSLPGQSYQPQHF. The DNA for the CDR3 is TGTGCCAGCAGTTTACCGGGACAGTCCTATCAGCCCCAGCATTTT. The V and J genes are TRBV28 and TRBJ1-5; 7 bases are shared with TRBD1. The CDR3 sequence is 15 residues long. V gave up 2 bases and J gave up 5 bases; unmatched junction bases: 6. The germline V gene has CDR1 MDHEN and CDR2 SYDVKM. Complete variable domain (other parts from reference TRBV28 and TRBJ1-5): DVKVTQSSRYLVKRTGEKVFLECVQDMDHENMFWYRQDPGLGLRLIYFSYDVKMKEKGDIPEGYSVSREKKERFSLILESASTNQTSMYLCASSLPGQSYQPQHFGDGTRLSIL.

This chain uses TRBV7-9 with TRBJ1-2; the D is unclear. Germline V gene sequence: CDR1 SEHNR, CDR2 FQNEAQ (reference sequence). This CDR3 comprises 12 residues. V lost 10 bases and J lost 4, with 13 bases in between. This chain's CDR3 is CAIDGGAYGYTF. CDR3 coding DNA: TGTGCCATCGATGGTGGAGCCTATGGCTACACCTTC.

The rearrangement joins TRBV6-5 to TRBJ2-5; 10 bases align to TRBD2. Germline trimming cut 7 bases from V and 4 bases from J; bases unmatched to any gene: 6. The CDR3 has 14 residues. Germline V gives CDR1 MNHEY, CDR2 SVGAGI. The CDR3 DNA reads TGTGCCAGCATTCTAGCGGGAGAGGGAGAGACCCAGTACTTC. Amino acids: CASILAGEGETQYF.

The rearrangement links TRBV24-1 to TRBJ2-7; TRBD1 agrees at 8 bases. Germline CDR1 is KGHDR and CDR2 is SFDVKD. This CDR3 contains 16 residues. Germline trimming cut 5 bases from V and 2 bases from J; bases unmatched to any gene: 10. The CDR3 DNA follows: TGTGCCACCAGTGGGCCGGCGGGACAGGCTACCTACGAGCAGTACTTC. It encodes CATSGPAGQATYEQYF.

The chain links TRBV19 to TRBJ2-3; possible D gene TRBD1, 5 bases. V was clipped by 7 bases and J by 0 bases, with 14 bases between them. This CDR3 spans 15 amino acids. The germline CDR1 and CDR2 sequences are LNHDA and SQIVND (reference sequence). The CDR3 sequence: CASTPDSLSTDTQYF. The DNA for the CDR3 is TGTGCCAGTACCCCTGACAGCCTTAGCACAGATACGCAGTATTTT. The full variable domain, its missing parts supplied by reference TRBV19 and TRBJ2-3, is DGGITQSPKYLFRKEGQNVTLSCEQNLNHDAMYWYRQDPGQGLRLIYYSQIVNDFQKGDIAEGYSVSREKKESFPLTVTSAQKNPTAFYLCASTPDSLSTDTQYFGPGTRLTVL.

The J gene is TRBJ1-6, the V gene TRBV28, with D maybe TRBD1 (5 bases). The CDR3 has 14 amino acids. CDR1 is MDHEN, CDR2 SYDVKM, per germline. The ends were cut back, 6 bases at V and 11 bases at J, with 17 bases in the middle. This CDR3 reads CASSPTGGRTPLHF. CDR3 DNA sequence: TGTGCCAGCAGCCCTACGGGGGGAAGGACACCCCTCCACTTT.

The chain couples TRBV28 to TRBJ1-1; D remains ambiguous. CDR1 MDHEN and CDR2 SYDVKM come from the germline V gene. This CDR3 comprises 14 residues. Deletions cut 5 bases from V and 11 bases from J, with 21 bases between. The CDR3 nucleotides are TGTGCCAGCAGTGAGAGTATGAGGGCAGCCGTTGCTTTCTTT. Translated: CASSESMRAAVAFF.

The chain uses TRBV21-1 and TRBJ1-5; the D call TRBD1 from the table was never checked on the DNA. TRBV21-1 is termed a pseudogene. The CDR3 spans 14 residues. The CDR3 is CASSNGTDNQPQHF. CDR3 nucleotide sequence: TGTGCCAGCAGCAACGGGACAGACAATCAGCCCCAGCATTTT.